Presented here are 8 T cell receptor beta chains from one specimen sequenced in a study of blood T cell repertoires in COVID-19. TCRdb's copy holds only in-frame clones and misses some; the assay was immunoSEQ multiplex PCR. The table records a few hundred thousand clones, 88% of them present only once. The sequencing sample was made of PBMCs or T cells enriched from blood (not recorded which). The receptors come from a man aged 25 to 40 who had recovered from COVID-19.

The gene calls are TRBV4-1 and TRBJ1-6, with D unresolved. The V and J ends lost 0 bases and 0 bases respectively, with 9 bases between them. CDR3 length: 17 amino acids. Looked up from germline, CDR1 is MGHRA and CDR2 is YSYEKL. This CDR3 is CASSQDPQSSYNSPLHF. The CDR3 DNA follows: TGCGCCAGCAGCCAAGATCCACAGAGCTCCTATAATTCACCCCTCCACTTT.

The chain recombines TRBV5-6 with TRBJ2-2; weak D call: TRBD2 (5 bases). The CDR3 covers 15 residues. Germline V lookup: CDR1 SGHDT, CDR2 YYEEEE. V dropped 1 base and J dropped 5 bases, with 12 bases sitting between them. DNA of the CDR3: TGTGCCAGCAGCTTGCTGAGCCGGGAAACCGGGGAGCTGTTTTTT. It encodes CASSLLSRETGELFF.

Only one count was recorded for this clone. The chain uses TRBV27 and TRBJ1-2, with TRBD1 matching 8 bases. The CDR3 sequence is 15 residues long. After removal of 7 bases from V and 0 bases from J, the junction contained 7 bases not matched to a gene. Germline lookup yields CDR1 MNHEY and CDR2 SMNVEV (reference sequence). CDR3 sequence reads: CASKDRATANYGYTF. Written as DNA, the CDR3 is TGTGCCAGCAAGGACAGGGCTACTGCTAACTATGGCTACACCTTC.

This chain joins TRBV24-1 and TRBJ2-1; 7 bases match TRBD1. This CDR3 is 17 amino acids long. J was trimmed by 1 base and V by 9 bases; bases with no gene match: 14. CDR1 and CDR2 (germline): KGHDR, SFDVKD. This CDR3 reads CATSFDRALGSYNEQFF. The CDR3 bases are TGTGCCACCTCCTTCGACAGGGCCTTGGGGTCCTACAATGAGCAGTTCTTC.

The table lists this clone with a count of one. The chain links TRBV6-1 to TRBJ1-6; 8 nucleotides align to TRBD1. In germline, CDR1 is MNHNS, CDR2 SASEGT. The CDR3 runs to 15 residues. V lost 2 bases, J lost 16 bases, and 13 bases stayed unmatched. The CDR3 DNA follows: TGTGCCAGCAGTGAATACCCAGGGGGCAGTGGGAATCTCCACTTT. It specifies CASSEYPGGSGNLHF.

The CDR3 nucleotides are TGTGCCTGGAGTGATCAAGGACTTATTCTCTCTGGGGCCAACGTCCTGACTTTC. It specifies CAWSDQGLILSGANVLTF. V and J are TRBV30 and TRBJ2-6, with a tentative D call TRBD2 (5 bases). V lost 1 base to trimming and J lost 0 bases, with 16 bases between them. The germline CDR1 and CDR2 sequences are GTSNPN and SVGIG (reference sequence). This CDR3 spans 18 amino acids.

The chain combines TRBV5-4 with TRBJ2-3; the match to TRBD2 covers 9 bases. The CDR3 totals 14 residues. J was trimmed by 3 bases and V by 6 bases; bases with no gene match: 5. Germline CDR1 and CDR2: SGHNT and YYREEE (reference sequence). The CDR3 nucleotides are TGTGCCAGCACCAGGACTAGCGAAACAGATACGCAGTATTTT. This encodes CASTRTSETDTQYF.

The chain's CDR3 is CASSSDYGYTF. CDR3 nucleotide sequence: TGTGCCAGCAGCTCTGACTATGGCTACACCTTC. The rearrangement joins TRBV5-5 to TRBJ1-2, with D uncertain. The CDR3 extends over 11 amino acids. Germline assignment: CDR1 SGHKS and CDR2 YYEKEE (reference sequence). Trimming removed 3 bases from V and 3 bases from J, with 3 bases in between.